A single sample gave rise to the 18 T cell receptor beta chains below, sequenced in a study of T cell responses to AZD1222 COVID-19 vaccine. Assay: immunoSEQ multiplex PCR; the TCRdb copy retains only in-frame clones and omits some. The sample holds 150,000 to 200,000 clones, about nine tenths seen once. The sample was peripheral blood, taken on day 0 of AZD1222 vaccination. All receptors derive from an adult in good health.

V usage is TRBV3-1 (or the pseudogene TRBV3-2) and J usage is TRBJ2-7; no firm D call. V lost 3 bases and J lost 2, with 11 bases in between. This CDR3 contains 14 residues. Germline V gene lookup returns CDR1 LGHDT and CDR2 YNNKEL (reference sequence). CDR3 sequence reads: CASSQAVRAYEQYF. The CDR3 DNA is TGTGCCAGCAGCCAGGCAGTGCGAGCCTACGAGCAGTACTTC.

This chain uses TRBV6-5 with TRBJ1-2; TRBD1 might be the D (6 bases). Germline V CDR1 and CDR2: MNHEY, SVGAGI. CDR3 size: 13 residues. Trimming took off 8 bases at V and 8 bases at J, with 18 bases between the two ends. Here the CDR3 reads CASSAGRRGGYTF. The CDR3 nucleotides read TGTGCCAGCTCGGCAGGCCGTAGGGGGGGCTACACCTTC.

The CDR3 is CASSPTQGPGELFF. As DNA, the CDR3 is TGTGCCAGCTCACCGACACAGGGACCCGGGGAGCTGTTTTTT. The chain couples TRBV18 to TRBJ2-2; possibly TRBD1 for D (6 bases). This CDR3 spans 14 amino acids. From germline, CDR1 is KGHSH and CDR2 LQKENI. V was trimmed by 3 bases and J by 6 bases, leaving 11 bases between them.

The chain recombines TRBV3-1 (or the pseudogene TRBV3-2) with TRBJ2-3; D is possibly TRBD2 (6 bases). CDR1 LGHDT and CDR2 YNNKEL come from the germline V gene (reference sequence). The V and J ends lost 1 base and 15 bases respectively, with 14 bases between them. CDR3 length: 12 residues. CDR3 amino acids: CASSQAVGGTYF. CDR3 nucleotides: TGTGCCAGCAGCCAAGCCGTGGGGGGTACCTATTTT.

The genes are TRBV6-5 and TRBJ1-5, with 10 bases lining up with TRBD1. V lost 8 bases to trimming and J lost 5 bases; unmatched junction nucleotides: 6. Germline V gene lookup returns CDR1 MNHEY and CDR2 SVGAGI. The CDR3 has 14 residues. For the CDR3, the DNA is TGTGCCAGCCAAAGGACAGGGGGATATCAGCCCCAGCATTTT. It codes for CASQRTGGYQPQHF.

V is TRBV28 and J is TRBJ1-4, with a possible D match to TRBD1 (6 bases). Germline values: CDR1 MDHEN, CDR2 SYDVKM. The length of the CDR3 is 15 residues. V was pared by 6 bases and J by 0 bases, with 11 bases between. The CDR3 DNA sequence: TGTGCCAGCAGCTATAGACAGGCAACTAATGAAAAACTGTTTTTT. Amino acid sequence: CASSYRQATNEKLFF.

The chain joins TRBV6-6 to TRBJ2-1, with D perhaps assigned TRBD1 or TRBD2 (6 bases each). The CDR3 extends over 15 amino acids. Trimming left V 6 bases short and J 9 bases short, with 21 bases between. CDR1 is MNHNY and CDR2 is SVGAGI in the germline V gene (reference sequence). This CDR3 reads CASSSAWGAGIEQFF. The CDR3 nucleotides are TGTGCCAGCAGCTCCGCATGGGGGGCTGGTATTGAGCAGTTCTTC.

The chain recombines TRBV6-1 with TRBJ2-5; D might be TRBD2 (5 bases). The CDR3 totals 15 residues. The V and J ends lost 2 bases and 5 bases respectively, with 15 bases between them. The germline gives CDR1 MNHNS, CDR2 SASEGT. DNA for the CDR3: TGTGCCAGCAGTGAACTTGGACCAACGGGGGAGACCCAGTACTTC. This translates into CASSELGPTGETQYF.

The genes are TRBV6-5 and TRBJ2-2; 7 bases are a match to TRBD2. V shed 2 bases and J 5 bases; nucleotides not matched to a gene: 5. The germline V gene has CDR1 MNHEY and CDR2 SVGAGI. The CDR3 length is 15 residues. The CDR3 sequence is CASSYRTRKTGELFF. The CDR3 DNA reads TGTGCCAGCAGTTACAGGACTAGGAAGACCGGGGAGCTGTTTTTT.

The chain carries TRBV6-5 and TRBJ1-2, with a tentative D call TRBD1 (6 bases). This CDR3 is 15 amino acids long. V was cut by 6 bases and J by 5 bases, with 19 bases left in between. In germline, CDR1 is MNHEY, CDR2 SVGAGI. CDR3 nucleotide sequence: TGTGCCAGCAGCCTAACCTGGGGGACACAGTATGGCTACACCTTC. The encoded protein is CASSLTWGTQYGYTF.

This clone was seen a handful of times. The chain recombines TRBV27 with TRBJ1-2; tentative D call: TRBD1 (6 bases). Trimming stripped 10 bases from V and 6 bases from J, with 15 bases between. Germline CDR1 and CDR2: MNHEY and SMNVEV (reference sequence). CDR3 length equals 12 residues. Here the CDR3 reads CANQGFQDGYTF. CDR3 in DNA: TGTGCCAATCAGGGGTTTCAGGATGGCTACACCTTC.

CDR3 sequence reads: CASSHLEWRGDSGANVLTF. The DNA of the CDR3 is TGCGCCAGCAGCCACCTCGAGTGGCGGGGGGACTCTGGGGCCAACGTCCTGACTTTC. This rearrangement joins TRBV4-1 to TRBJ2-6; TRBD2 aligns across 8 bases. V dropped 3 bases and J dropped 0; count of bases not matched to a gene: 10. Germline loops: CDR1 MGHRA, CDR2 YSYEKL. CDR3 length: 19 residues.

The J gene is TRBJ1-3, the V gene TRBV5-6; D possibly corresponds to TRBD1 (6 bases). Trimming removed 0 bases from V and 9 bases from J, with 7 bases in between. The CDR3 is 12 residues long. In germline, CDR1 is SGHDT, CDR2 YYEEEE. The chain's CDR3 is CASSLARGTIYF. Here the CDR3 DNA reads TGTGCCAGCAGCTTGGCCAGGGGCACCATATATTTT.

V gene TRBV9 combines with J gene TRBJ2-2; D is perhaps TRBD1 (5 bases). CDR3 size: 13 residues. From germline, CDR1 is SGDLS and CDR2 YYNGEE. The V gene lost 1 base and the J gene lost 7 bases, with 8 bases spanning the gap. The CDR3 loop reads CASSVQGGGELFF. The CDR3 DNA is TGTGCCAGCAGCGTACAGGGCGGCGGGGAGCTGTTTTTT.

The V and J genes are TRBV6-5 and TRBJ1-5, with D unresolved. This CDR3 region has 14 residues. The V gene's germline CDR1 is MNHEY and CDR2 SVGAGI. Trimming removed 5 bases from V and 0 bases from J, with 8 bases in between. The CDR3 is CASSKYDSNQPQHF. The CDR3 bases are TGTGCCAGCAGTAAGTACGATAGCAATCAGCCCCAGCATTTT.

The rearrangement joins TRBV2 to TRBJ1-4; D not resolved. The CDR3 is made up of 16 amino acids. V shed 7 bases and J shed 0 bases, with 15 bases lying between them. Germline V lookup: CDR1 SNHLY, CDR2 FYNNEI. The CDR3, as DNA: TGTGCCAGCAAGTTGAGCTACAGCGCAACTAATGAAAAACTGTTTTTT. Translated, it gives CASKLSYSATNEKLFF.

The rearrangement links TRBV19 to TRBJ1-1, with TRBD1 matching over 10 bases. Germline values: CDR1 LNHDA, CDR2 SQIVND (reference sequence). This CDR3 comprises 16 residues. V lost 3 bases and J lost 0; bases outside the gene matches: 4. CDR3 nucleotides: TGTGCCAGTAGTATCTGGACAGGGGGGATGAACACTGAAGCTTTCTTT. It yields the protein CASSIWTGGMNTEAFF.

This sequence joins TRBV19 and TRBJ2-1; 10 nucleotides align to TRBD1. The CDR3 sequence is 18 residues long. The germline V gene encodes CDR1 LNHDA and CDR2 SQIVND (reference sequence). After removal of 5 bases from V and 7 bases from J, the junction contained 17 bases not matched to a gene. CDR3 coding DNA: TGTGCCAGTAGTTACATCTCCTCCGGGACAGGGGACGGAAATGAGCAGTTCTTC. Its protein is CASSYISSGTGDGNEQFF.